This T cell receptor beta chain emerged from a study of blood T cells in healthy people across ages. Overall study context: When template switching was applied, about one barcoded beta molecule was captured per two T cells.

Trimming removed 0 bases from V and 3 bases from J, with 5 bases in between. Germline-derived CDR1 and CDR2 are SGHRS and YFSETQ. The CDR3 has 13 amino acids. Together with a sample-barcoded 5' primer, a J-beta primer mix was included in a second PCR lasting about 6 to 11 cycles. A single record per CDR3 protein comes from TCRdb applying MiXCR to the 5' RACE reads. Among about 280,000 distinct CDR3 sequences, 25% to 30% were seen once, and the ten largest hold approximately 30%. The TCR sequence derives from a woman in her seventies in good health. Sequencing was performed on blood. The chain uses TRBV5-1 and TRBJ2-3; D remains unclear. CDR3 nucleotides: TGCGCCAGCAGCTTGGGGGATACAGATACGCAGTATTTT. It specifies CASSLGDTDTQYF.